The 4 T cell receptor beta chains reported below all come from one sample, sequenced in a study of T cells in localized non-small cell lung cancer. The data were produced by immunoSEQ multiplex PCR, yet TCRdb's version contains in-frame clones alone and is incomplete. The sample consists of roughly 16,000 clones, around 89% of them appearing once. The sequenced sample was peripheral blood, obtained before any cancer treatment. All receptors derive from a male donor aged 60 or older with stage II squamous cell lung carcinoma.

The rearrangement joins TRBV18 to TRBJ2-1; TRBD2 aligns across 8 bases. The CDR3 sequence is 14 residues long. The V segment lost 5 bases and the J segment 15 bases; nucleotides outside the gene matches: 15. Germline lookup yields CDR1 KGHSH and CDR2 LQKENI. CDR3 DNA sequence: TGTGCCAGCTCATCCGGGACTAGTATTGAGATGTGGTTCTTC. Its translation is CASSSGTSIEMWFF.

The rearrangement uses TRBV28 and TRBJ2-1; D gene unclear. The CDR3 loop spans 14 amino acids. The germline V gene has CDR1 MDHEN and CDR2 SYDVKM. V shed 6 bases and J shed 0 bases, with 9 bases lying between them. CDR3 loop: CASSSLDSYNEQFF. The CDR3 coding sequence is TGTGCCAGCAGCTCCCTCGACTCCTACAATGAGCAGTTCTTC.

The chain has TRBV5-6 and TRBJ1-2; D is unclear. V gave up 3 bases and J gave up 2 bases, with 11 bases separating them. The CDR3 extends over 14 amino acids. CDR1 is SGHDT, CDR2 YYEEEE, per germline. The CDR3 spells CASSSEGRNYGYTF. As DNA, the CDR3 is TGTGCCAGCAGCTCTGAGGGAAGGAACTATGGCTACACCTTC.

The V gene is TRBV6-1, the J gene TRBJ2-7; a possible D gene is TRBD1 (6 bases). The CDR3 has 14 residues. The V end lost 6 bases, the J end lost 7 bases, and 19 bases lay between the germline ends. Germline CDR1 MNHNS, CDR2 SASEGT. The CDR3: CASRTGSSKAEQYF. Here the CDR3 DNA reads TGTGCCAGCAGGACAGGCTCTTCTAAAGCAGAGCAGTACTTC.